The clone carrying this T cell receptor beta chain has a handful of counts. Its specificity is unknown. TCRdb analysed the 5' RACE reads with MiXCR anew, one entry per CDR3 protein. The table has hundreds of thousands of distinct CDR3 sequences, roughly 9% seen once. The data derive from a study of T cells after yellow fever vaccination. Whole-study findings and limits: Some clonotypes, a small share, were shared between CD4 and CD8 compartments.

Germline V gene data show CDR1 as MDHEN and CDR2 as SYDVKM. With 2 bases removed from V and 13 bases from J, the gap between germline ends came to 15 bases. This CDR3 has 13 amino acids. V usage is TRBV28 and J usage is TRBJ2-1, with D perhaps TRBD2 (6 bases). The sample was CD4+ T cells sorted from PBMCs, taken 5 days after the yellow fever booster vaccination. The source is a young man who received the YFV17D yellow fever vaccine. The CDR3 coding sequence is TGTGCCAGCAGTTTACGTCCGAACGGGGGTCAGTTCTTC. This codes for CASSLRPNGGQFF.